This T cell receptor (beta chain) was sequenced during a study of persistence of HIV-infected CD4 T cells. Overlapping HIV-1 Gag 15-mer peptides at 0.85 to 1 ug per peptide per mL were used. Memory cells lacking CD40L and CD69 with high CD45RO were sorted. The libraries were made with immunoSEQ version 4 in survey mode. The data were produced by immunoSEQ multiplex PCR, yet TCRdb's version contains in-frame clones alone and is incomplete. The profile shows roughly 35,000 clones, more than 75% of them singletons. Germline V gene lookup returns CDR1 LNHDA and CDR2 SQIVND (reference sequence). V lost 6 bases to trimming and J lost 1 base, with 17 bases between them. The CDR3 has 16 residues. For this clone: Its antigen is still unknown.

The V gene is TRBV19, the J gene TRBJ2-3; TRBD1 is a possible D gene (6 bases). Sequencing used cultured CD4+ T cells from PBMCs, obtained from a patient who received antiretroviral therapy. The sequence was collected from an adult with HIV. The donor label of this sample is uncertain. Here the CDR3 reads CASRSGQLVGTDTQYF. Here the CDR3 DNA reads TGTGCCAGTAGGTCAGGACAGCTAGTAGGCACAGATACGCAGTATTTT.